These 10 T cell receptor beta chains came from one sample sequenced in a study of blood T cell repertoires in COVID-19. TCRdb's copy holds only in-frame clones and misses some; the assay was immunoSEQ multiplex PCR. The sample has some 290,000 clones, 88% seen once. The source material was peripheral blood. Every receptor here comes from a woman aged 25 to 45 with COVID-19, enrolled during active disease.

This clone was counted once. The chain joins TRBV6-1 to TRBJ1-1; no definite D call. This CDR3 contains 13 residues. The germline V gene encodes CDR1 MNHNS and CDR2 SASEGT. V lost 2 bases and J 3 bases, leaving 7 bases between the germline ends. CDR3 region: CASSEREYTEAFF. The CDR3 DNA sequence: TGTGCCAGCAGTGAAAGGGAGTACACTGAAGCTTTCTTT.

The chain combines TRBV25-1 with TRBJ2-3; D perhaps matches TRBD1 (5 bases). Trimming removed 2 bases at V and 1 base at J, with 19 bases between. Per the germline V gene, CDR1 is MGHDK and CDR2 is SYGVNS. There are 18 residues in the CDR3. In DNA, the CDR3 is TGTGCCAGCAGTGAAGGGCTCAAAGGGGCAACCCGCACAGATACGCAGTATTTT. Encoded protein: CASSEGLKGATRTDTQYF.

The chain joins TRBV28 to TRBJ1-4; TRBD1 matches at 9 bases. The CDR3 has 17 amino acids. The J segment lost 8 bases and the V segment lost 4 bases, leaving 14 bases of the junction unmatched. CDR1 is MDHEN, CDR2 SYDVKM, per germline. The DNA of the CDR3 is TGTGCCAGCAGTTCTAACAGGGGGCCAGGGTTGGAAGAAAAACTGTTTTTT. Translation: CASSSNRGPGLEEKLFF. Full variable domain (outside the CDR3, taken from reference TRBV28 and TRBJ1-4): DVKVTQSSRYLVKRTGEKVFLECVQDMDHENMFWYRQDPGLGLRLIYFSYDVKMKEKGDIPEGYSVSREKKERFSLILESASTNQTSMYLCASSSNRGPGLEEKLFFGSGTQLSVL.

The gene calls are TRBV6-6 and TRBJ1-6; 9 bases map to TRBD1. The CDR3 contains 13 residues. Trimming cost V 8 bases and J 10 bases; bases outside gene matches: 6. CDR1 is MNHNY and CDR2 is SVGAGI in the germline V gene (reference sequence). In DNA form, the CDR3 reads TGTGCCAGCGAACAGGGGGCAGGATCACCCCTCCACTTT. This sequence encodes CASEQGAGSPLHF.

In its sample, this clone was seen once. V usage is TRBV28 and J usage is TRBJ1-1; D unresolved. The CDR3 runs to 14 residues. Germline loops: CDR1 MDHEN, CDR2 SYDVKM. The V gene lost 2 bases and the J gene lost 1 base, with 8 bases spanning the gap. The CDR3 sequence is CASSLEYRNTEAFF. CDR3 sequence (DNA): TGTGCCAGCAGTTTAGAGTATCGGAACACTGAAGCTTTCTTT.

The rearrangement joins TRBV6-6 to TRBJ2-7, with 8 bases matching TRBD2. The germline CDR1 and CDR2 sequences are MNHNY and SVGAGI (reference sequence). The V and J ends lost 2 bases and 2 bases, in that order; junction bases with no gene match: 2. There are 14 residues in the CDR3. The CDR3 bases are TGTGCCAGCAGTTACCGGGAGGGTCCCTACGAGCAGTACTTC. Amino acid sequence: CASSYREGPYEQYF.

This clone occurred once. The chain's CDR3 is CASTSSPSGNTIYF. In DNA form, the CDR3 reads TGTGCCAGCACCTCCTCCCCCTCTGGAAACACCATATATTTT. The rearrangement uses TRBV6-5 and TRBJ1-3; no clear D gene. The germline V gene encodes CDR1 MNHEY and CDR2 SVGAGI. The CDR3 is 14 residues long. V lost 7 bases to trimming and J lost 0 bases, with 10 bases between them.

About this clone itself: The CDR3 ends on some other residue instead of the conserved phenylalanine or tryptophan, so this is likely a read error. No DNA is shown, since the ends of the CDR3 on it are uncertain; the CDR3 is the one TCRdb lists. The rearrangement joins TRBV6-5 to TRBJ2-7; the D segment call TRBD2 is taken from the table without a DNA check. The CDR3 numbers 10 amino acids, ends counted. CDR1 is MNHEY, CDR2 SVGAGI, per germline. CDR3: CASKRPPEFP.

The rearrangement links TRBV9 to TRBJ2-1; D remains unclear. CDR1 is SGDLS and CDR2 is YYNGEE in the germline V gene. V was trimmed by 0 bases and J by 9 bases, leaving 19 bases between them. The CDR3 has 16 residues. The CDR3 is CASSVAPRGSLGEQFF. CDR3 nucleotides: TGTGCCAGCAGCGTAGCCCCTCGAGGTAGCTTGGGTGAGCAGTTCTTC. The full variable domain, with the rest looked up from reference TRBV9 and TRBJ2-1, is DSGVTQTPKHLITATGQRVTLRCSPRSGDLSVYWYQQSLDQGLQFLIQYYNGEERAKGNILERFSAQQFPDLHSELNLSSLELGDSALYFCASSVAPRGSLGEQFFGPGTRLTVL.

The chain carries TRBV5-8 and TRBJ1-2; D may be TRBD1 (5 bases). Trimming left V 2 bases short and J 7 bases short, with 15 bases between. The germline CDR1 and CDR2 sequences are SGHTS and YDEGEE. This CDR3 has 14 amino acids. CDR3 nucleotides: TGTGCCAGCAGCTTCGGGGGGAGAGTTGGTGGCTACACCTTC. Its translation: CASSFGGRVGGYTF.